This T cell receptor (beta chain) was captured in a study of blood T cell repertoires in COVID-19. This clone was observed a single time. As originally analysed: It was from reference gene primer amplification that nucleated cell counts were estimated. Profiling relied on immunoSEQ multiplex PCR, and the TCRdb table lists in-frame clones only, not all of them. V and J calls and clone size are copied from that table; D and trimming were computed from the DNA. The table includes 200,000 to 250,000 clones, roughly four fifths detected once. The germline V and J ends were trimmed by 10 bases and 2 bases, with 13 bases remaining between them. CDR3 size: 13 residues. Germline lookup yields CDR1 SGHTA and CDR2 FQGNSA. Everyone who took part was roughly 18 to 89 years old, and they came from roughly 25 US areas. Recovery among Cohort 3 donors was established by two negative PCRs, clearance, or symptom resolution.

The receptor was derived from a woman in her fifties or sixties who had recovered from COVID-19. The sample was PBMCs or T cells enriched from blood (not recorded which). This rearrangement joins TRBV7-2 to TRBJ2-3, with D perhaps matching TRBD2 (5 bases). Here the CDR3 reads CATKLGPTDTQYF. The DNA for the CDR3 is TGTGCCACCAAACTAGGCCCCACAGATACGCAGTATTTT.